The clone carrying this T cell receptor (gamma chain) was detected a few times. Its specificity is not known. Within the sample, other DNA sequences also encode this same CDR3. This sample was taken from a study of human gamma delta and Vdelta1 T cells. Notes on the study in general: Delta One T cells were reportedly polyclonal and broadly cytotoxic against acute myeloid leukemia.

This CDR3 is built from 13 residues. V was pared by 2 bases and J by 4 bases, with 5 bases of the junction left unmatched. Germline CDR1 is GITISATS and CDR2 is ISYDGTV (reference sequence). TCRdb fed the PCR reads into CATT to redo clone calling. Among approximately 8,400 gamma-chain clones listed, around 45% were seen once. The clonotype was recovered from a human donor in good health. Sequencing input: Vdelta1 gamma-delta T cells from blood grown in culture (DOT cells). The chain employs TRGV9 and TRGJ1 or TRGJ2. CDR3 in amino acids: CALWEGLYYKKLF. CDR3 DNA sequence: TGTGCCTTGTGGGAGGGGCTATATTATAAGAAACTCTTT.